This T cell receptor (beta chain) was captured in a study of identifying expanded T cells in peripheral blood. V was pared by 1 base and J by 0 bases, with 6 bases between. From germline, CDR1 is GTSNPN and CDR2 SVGIG (reference sequence). This CDR3 has 14 residues. Assay: immunoSEQ multiplex PCR; the TCRdb copy retains only in-frame clones and omits some. The profile covers some 75,000 clones, with roughly 90% appearing a single time and about 3.3% taken by the ten largest. The TCR was taken from a person aged 18-70 years in good health. The rearrangement joins TRBV30 to TRBJ1-4; D gene unclear. Sequenced input: blood. In DNA form, the CDR3 reads TGTGCCTGGAGTGGGAGAGCAACTAATGAAAAACTGTTTTTT. Its protein is CAWSGRATNEKLFF.